The source of this T cell receptor (beta chain) is a study of a mutant IDH1 vaccine in newly diagnosed glioma. Study-wide context: A roughly 62% male, about 38% female split and a mean age of about 43 years characterized treated patients. Every participant had undergone radiotherapy, temozolomide, or both before, and most underwent both. Whole-study results and caveats: Among top peripheral T cell clonotypes, changes seemed unrelated to pseudoprogression. Overall, around 94% of patients had vaccine-induced immune responses.

Time point specified: week 47, end of study. What each vaccine dose contained was 300 ug of mutant IDH1 20-mer peptide, accompanied by topical imiquimod. The CDR3 runs 14 residues. Trimming took off 2 bases at V and 5 bases at J, with 11 bases between the two ends. Germline CDR1 SGHDT, CDR2 YYEEEE. As regards this clone: What it binds is not known.

Clones were read by immunoSEQ multiplex PCR, and TCRdb kept only the in-frame ones, dropping some. Of about 83,000 clones in the sample, 75% to 90% were seen once. V usage is TRBV5-6 and J usage is TRBJ1-5; maybe TRBD1 (6 bases). Specimen: PBMCs, collected from a glioma patient whose treatment included an IDH1 peptide vaccine. This TCR came from a man in his forties or fifties with glioma. The DNA of the CDR3 is TGTGCCAGCAGCTTCGGGGACACCCATCAGCCCCAGCATTTT. Its protein is CASSFGDTHQPQHF. The full variable domain, with the rest looked up from reference TRBV5-6 and TRBJ1-5, is DAGVTQSPTHLIKTRGQQVTLRCSPKSGHDTVSWYQQALGQGPQFIFQYYEEEERQRGNFPDRFSGHQFPNYSSELNVNALLLGDSALYLCASSFGDTHQPQHFGDGTRLSIL.